This note documents a single T cell receptor beta chain sequence. Antigen specificity is unknown. This sample is drawn from a study of post-analysis software for immune sequencing data. About the study: As for disease course, relapsing-remitting, secondary progressive and progressive-relapsing multiple sclerosis were all included.

Study findings and constraints: A significant reduction in normalized Chao1 diversity was observed in multiple sclerosis patients versus controls. Strong same-batch co-clustering of samples appeared with F measure clustering.

TCR beta cDNA libraries had unique molecular identifiers. When 1 to 10 million T cells were used, they gave some 520,000 cDNA molecules. From the PCR reads, TCRdb called clonotypes with MiXCR, one entry per CDR3 protein. Altogether roughly 650,000 distinct CDR3 sequences are present, approximately 60% being singletons, with the ten largest covering about 10%. Input material: blood. The source of this sequence is a girl under 10 years old with multiple sclerosis.

CDR3 region: CASSSKWGGPQETQYF. The CDR3 nucleotides are TGTGCCAGCAGTTCTAAATGGGGGGGGCCCCAAGAGACCCAGTACTTC. The rearrangement uses TRBV6-5 and TRBJ2-5, with D possibly being TRBD2 (7 bases). Germline V gives CDR1 MNHEY, CDR2 SVGAGI. The CDR3 covers 16 residues. V was pared by 4 bases and J by 1 base, with 16 bases between.